This TCR beta chain emerged from a study of T cell repertoires in cytomegalovirus infection. Across the study: The authors relied on CMV epitopes, both recently identified HLA-C-restricted and well-studied HLA-B-restricted. A matching HLA type, together with CMV infection, was signaled by public TCR beta signatures.

Findings and caveats of the study: Across the ex vivo response, the dominant clonotypes were HLA-C-restricted CMV-specific TCR beta clonotypes.

From the reads, TCRdb called clonotypes with MiXCR, one entry per CDR3 protein. The sample has about 110,000 distinct CDR3 sequences, under 45% seen once. This clonotype turned up a few times. Antigen: not known. Germline loops: CDR1 LGHDT, CDR2 YNNKEL (reference sequence). V was cut by 0 bases and J by 1 base, with 9 bases left in between. CDR3 length: 15 residues. The receptor comes from a human donor in good health (CMV status not recorded). Some clones in this sample may be carry-over from other donors' samples. The V and J genes are TRBV3-1 and TRBJ1-1; D gene unclear. The source was CD8+ T cells from cultured PBMCs, collected from culture after CMV antigen stimulation. CDR3 in amino acids: CASSQDPTGNTEAFF. For the CDR3, the DNA is TGTGCCAGCAGCCAAGATCCCACGGGGAACACTGAAGCTTTCTTT.